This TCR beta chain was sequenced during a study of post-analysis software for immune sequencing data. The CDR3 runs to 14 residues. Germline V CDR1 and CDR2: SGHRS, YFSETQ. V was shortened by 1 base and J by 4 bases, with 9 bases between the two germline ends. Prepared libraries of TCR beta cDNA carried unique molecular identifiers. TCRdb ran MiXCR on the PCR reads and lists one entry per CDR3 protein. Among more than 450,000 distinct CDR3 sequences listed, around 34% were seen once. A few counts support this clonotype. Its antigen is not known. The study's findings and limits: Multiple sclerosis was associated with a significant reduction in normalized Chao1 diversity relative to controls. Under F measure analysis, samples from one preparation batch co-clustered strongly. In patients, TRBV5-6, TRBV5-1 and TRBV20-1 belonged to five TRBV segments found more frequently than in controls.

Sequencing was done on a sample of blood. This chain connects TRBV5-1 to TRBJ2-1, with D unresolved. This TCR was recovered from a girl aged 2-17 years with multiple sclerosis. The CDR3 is CASSLLGSYNEQFF. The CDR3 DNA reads TGCGCCAGCAGCTTGTTAGGAAGTTACAATGAGCAGTTCTTC. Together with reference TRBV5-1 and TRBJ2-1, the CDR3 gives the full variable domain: KAGVTQTPRYLIKTRGQQVTLSCSPISGHRSVSWYQQTPGQGLQFLFEYFSETQRNKGNFPGRFSGRQFSNSRSEMNVSTLELGDSALYLCASSLLGSYNEQFFGPGTRLTVL.